These T cell receptor beta chains were read from a single sample in a study of T cells after yellow fever vaccination. Each CDR3 protein gets one entry after TCRdb re-called the 5' RACE reads with MiXCR. The sample consists of 50,000 or so distinct CDR3 sequences, roughly 7% of them appearing once. Sequenced material: CD8+ T cells sorted from PBMCs, taken more than 13 days after the first yellow fever vaccination. The source of these receptors is a man aged 18 to 29 who received the YFV17D yellow fever vaccine. The CDR3 runs from the conserved cysteine through the conserved F or W. The order of the fields is J gene, V gene, clone size, D gene, CDR3 DNA, CDR3 protein. D genes are given only for firm matches. Size is omitted from some rows. Given values are once, few, many or a class for expanded clones.

j_gene: TRBJ1-1; v_gene: TRBV7-6; abundance: many; d_gene: .; CDR3nt: TGTGCCAGCAGCTTATCGGGGGCGGCGAACACTGAAGCTTTCTTT; CDR3aa: CASSLSGAANTEAFF
j_gene: TRBJ1-2; v_gene: TRBV7-4; abundance: many; d_gene: .; CDR3nt: TGTGCCAGCAGCTTAAGCCCCCCGGGGTACTATGGCTACACCTTC; CDR3aa: CASSLSPPGYYGYTF
j_gene: TRBJ2-3; v_gene: TRBV7-3; abundance: many; d_gene: .; CDR3nt: TGTGCCAGCAGCCCCCACCGCCGGACCGATCGCACAGATACGCAGTATTTT; CDR3aa: CASSPHRRTDRTDTQYF
j_gene: TRBJ2-3; v_gene: TRBV28; abundance: few; d_gene: .; CDR3nt: TGTGCCAGCAGTTTAAGTCTATCGACCCCGGATACGCAGTATTTT; CDR3aa: CASSLSLSTPDTQYF
j_gene: TRBJ2-1; v_gene: TRBV7-8; abundance: many; d_gene: TRBD2; CDR3nt: TGTGCCAGCAGCTCCGGACTAGTAGTAGTCAATGAGCAGTTCTTC; CDR3aa: CASSSGLVVVNEQFF
j_gene: TRBJ1-4; v_gene: TRBV12-3/TRBV12-4; abundance: many; d_gene: .; CDR3nt: TGTGCCAGTAGGGGGGGTGCGGAAAAACTGTTTTTT; CDR3aa: CASRGGAEKLFF
j_gene: TRBJ2-1; v_gene: TRBV6-2/TRBV6-3; abundance: many; d_gene: .; CDR3nt: TGTGCCAGCAGGTTAGCAGGGTACTACAATGAGCAGTTCTTC; CDR3aa: CASRLAGYYNEQFF
j_gene: TRBJ2-7; v_gene: TRBV12-3/TRBV12-4; abundance: hyperexpanded; d_gene: .; CDR3nt: TGTGCCAGCAGTTTTTGGACACCCTACGAGCAGTACTTC; CDR3aa: CASSFWTPYEQYF
j_gene: TRBJ1-5; v_gene: TRBV6-1; abundance: few; d_gene: .; CDR3nt: TGTGCCAGCGTCCAGGGTTTCCAGCCCCAGCATTTT; CDR3aa: CASVQGFQPQHF
j_gene: TRBJ2-2; v_gene: TRBV7-2; abundance: few; d_gene: .; CDR3nt: TGTGCCAGCAGCTTCCTAGGGGGGGGGCTAAGCGGGGAATCGGCCACCGGGGAGCTGTTTTTT; CDR3aa: CASSFLGGGLSGESATGELFF
j_gene: TRBJ2-2; v_gene: TRBV5-1; abundance: many; d_gene: .; CDR3nt: TGCGCCAGCAGCTTGGTAGGGGGCACCGGGGAGCTGTTTTTT; CDR3aa: CASSLVGGTGELFF
j_gene: TRBJ2-7; v_gene: TRBV7-9; abundance: many; d_gene: .; CDR3nt: TGTGCCAGCAGCGCCCAAGATGGGGGCGCCCCCTACGAGCAGTACTTC; CDR3aa: CASSAQDGGAPYEQYF
j_gene: TRBJ2-1; v_gene: TRBV11-3; abundance: many; d_gene: .; CDR3nt: TGTGCCAGCAGCTTTGGGGGCCGTTCCGACAATGAGCAGTTCTTC; CDR3aa: CASSFGGRSDNEQFF
j_gene: TRBJ2-1; v_gene: TRBV19; abundance: few; d_gene: TRBD2; CDR3nt: TGTGCCAGTAGTTACACCTGGGCGGGGGAAACCTACAATGAGCAGTTCTTC; CDR3aa: CASSYTWAGETYNEQFF
j_gene: TRBJ1-1; v_gene: TRBV5-1; abundance: few; d_gene: .; CDR3nt: TGCGCCAGCAGCCACGAGGAGGATGAAGCTTTCTTT; CDR3aa: CASSHEEDEAFF
j_gene: TRBJ2-3; v_gene: TRBV5-4; abundance: few; d_gene: TRBD2; CDR3nt: TGTGCCAGCAGCTTGGGACTAGCGAGCTACACAGATACGCAGTATTTT; CDR3aa: CASSLGLASYTDTQYF
j_gene: TRBJ2-2; v_gene: TRBV5-4; abundance: many; d_gene: TRBD2; CDR3nt: TGTGCCAGCAGCCCCGCTAGCGGGGGGGCCGGGGAGCTGTTTTTT; CDR3aa: CASSPASGGAGELFF
j_gene: TRBJ2-5; v_gene: TRBV28; abundance: many; d_gene: .; CDR3nt: TGTGCCAGCAGTACCCCCTTGCGAGGGTGGGAGACCCAGTACTTC; CDR3aa: CASSTPLRGWETQYF
j_gene: TRBJ2-7; v_gene: TRBV9; abundance: many; d_gene: TRBD2; CDR3nt: TGTGCCAGCAGCGTAGCGGCGGGGGGCTCCTACGAGCAGTACTTC; CDR3aa: CASSVAAGGSYEQYF
j_gene: TRBJ1-5; v_gene: TRBV4-1; abundance: .; d_gene: .; CDR3nt: TGCGCCAGCAGCCAACAGAGGCAGGCCAATCAGCCCCAGCATTTT; CDR3aa: CASSQQRQANQPQHF
j_gene: TRBJ1-2; v_gene: TRBV28; abundance: few; d_gene: .; CDR3nt: TGTGCCAGCAGCCCTCCGATGGATGGCTACACCTTC; CDR3aa: CASSPPMDGYTF
j_gene: TRBJ2-7; v_gene: TRBV27; abundance: many; d_gene: .; CDR3nt: TGTGCCAGCAGCAGGACGACACCCTCCTACGAGCAGTACTTC; CDR3aa: CASSRTTPSYEQYF
j_gene: TRBJ1-2; v_gene: TRBV27; abundance: many; d_gene: .; CDR3nt: TGTGCCATACGCCCCCCGGGGCAGGGCTACACCTTC; CDR3aa: CAIRPPGQGYTF
j_gene: TRBJ1-2; v_gene: TRBV4-3; abundance: many; d_gene: TRBD1; CDR3nt: TGCGCCAGCAGCCATTCGGCCGGGACAGGGGGTTATGGCTACACCTTC; CDR3aa: CASSHSAGTGGYGYTF
j_gene: TRBJ2-1; v_gene: TRBV4-1; abundance: many; d_gene: .; CDR3nt: TGCGCCAGCAGCCATAATACCGCCAATGAGCAGTTCTTC; CDR3aa: CASSHNTANEQFF
j_gene: TRBJ1-4; v_gene: TRBV7-9; abundance: many; d_gene: .; CDR3nt: TGTGCCAGCAGCTACAGCTGGCCAACTAATGAAAAACTGTTTTTT; CDR3aa: CASSYSWPTNEKLFF
j_gene: TRBJ1-6; v_gene: TRBV6-5; abundance: many; d_gene: .; CDR3nt: TGTGCCAGCAGTCCCCGGACACCGGTCGTAGAATTTAGGGCCCTCCACTTT; CDR3aa: CASSPRTPVVEFRALHF
j_gene: TRBJ2-3; v_gene: TRBV6-4; abundance: many; d_gene: TRBD2; CDR3nt: TGTGCCAGCAGTGAAACTAGCGGGGGGGCAGATACGCAGTATTTT; CDR3aa: CASSETSGGADTQYF
j_gene: TRBJ2-2; v_gene: TRBV11-2; abundance: many; d_gene: .; CDR3nt: TGTGCCAGCAGCTTAGTTGGGGGCTCCGGGGAGCTGTTTTTT; CDR3aa: CASSLVGGSGELFF
j_gene: TRBJ2-1; v_gene: TRBV7-9; abundance: many; d_gene: TRBD1; CDR3nt: TGTGCCAGCAGCTATATGACAGGGGTAGAGTTCTTC; CDR3aa: CASSYMTGVEFF
j_gene: TRBJ2-2; v_gene: TRBV7-9; abundance: many; d_gene: .; CDR3nt: TGTGCCAGCAGCTTAGGAATCGCGGCTAGCAGGTTCGCCGGGGAGCTGTTTTTT; CDR3aa: CASSLGIAASRFAGELFF